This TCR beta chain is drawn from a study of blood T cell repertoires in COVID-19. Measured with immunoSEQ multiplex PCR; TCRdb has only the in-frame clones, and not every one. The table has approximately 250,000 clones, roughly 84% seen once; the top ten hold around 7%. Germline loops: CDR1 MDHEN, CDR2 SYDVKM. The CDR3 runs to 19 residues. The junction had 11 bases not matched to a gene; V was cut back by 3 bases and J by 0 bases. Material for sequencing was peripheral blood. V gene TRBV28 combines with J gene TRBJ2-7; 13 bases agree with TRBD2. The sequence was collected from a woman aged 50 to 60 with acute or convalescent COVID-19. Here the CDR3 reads CASSFATGLAGLLSYEQYF. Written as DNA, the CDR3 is TGTGCCAGCAGTTTCGCTACGGGACTAGCGGGACTCCTCTCCTACGAGCAGTACTTC.